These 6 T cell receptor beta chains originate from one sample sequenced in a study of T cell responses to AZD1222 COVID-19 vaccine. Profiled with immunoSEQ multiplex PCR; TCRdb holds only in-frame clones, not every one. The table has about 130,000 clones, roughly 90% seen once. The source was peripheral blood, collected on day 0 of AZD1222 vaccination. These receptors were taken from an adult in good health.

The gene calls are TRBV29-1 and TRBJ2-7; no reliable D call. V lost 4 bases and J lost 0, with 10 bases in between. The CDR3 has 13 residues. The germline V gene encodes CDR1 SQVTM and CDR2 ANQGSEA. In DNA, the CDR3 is TGCAGCGTTGGGACCGGCAGCTCCTACGAGCAGTACTTC. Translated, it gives CSVGTGSSYEQYF.

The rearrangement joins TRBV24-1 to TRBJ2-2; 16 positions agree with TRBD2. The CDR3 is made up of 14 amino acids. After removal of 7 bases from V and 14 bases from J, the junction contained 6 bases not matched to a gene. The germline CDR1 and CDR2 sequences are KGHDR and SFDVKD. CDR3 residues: CATSPGTSGRALFF. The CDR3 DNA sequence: TGTGCCACCAGCCCCGGGACTAGCGGGAGGGCCCTGTTTTTT.

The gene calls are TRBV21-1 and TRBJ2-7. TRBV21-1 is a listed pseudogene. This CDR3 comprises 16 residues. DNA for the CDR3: TGTGCCAGCAGCAGGGGTCCAGCGCCGAGCTCCTACGAGCAGTACTTC. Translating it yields CASSRGPAPSSYEQYF.

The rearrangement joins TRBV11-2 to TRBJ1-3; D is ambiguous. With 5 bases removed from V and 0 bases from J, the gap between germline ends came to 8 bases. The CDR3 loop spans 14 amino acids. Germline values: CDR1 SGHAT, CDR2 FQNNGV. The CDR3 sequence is CASSQRLSGNTIYF. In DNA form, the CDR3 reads TGTGCCAGCAGCCAGCGGCTCTCTGGAAACACCATATATTTT.

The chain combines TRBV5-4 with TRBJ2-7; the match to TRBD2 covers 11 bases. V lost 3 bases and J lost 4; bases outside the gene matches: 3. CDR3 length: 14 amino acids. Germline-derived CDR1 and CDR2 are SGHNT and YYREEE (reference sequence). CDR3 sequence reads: CASSSGTSGYEQYF. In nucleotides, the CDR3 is TGTGCCAGCAGCTCCGGGACTAGCGGTTACGAGCAGTACTTC.

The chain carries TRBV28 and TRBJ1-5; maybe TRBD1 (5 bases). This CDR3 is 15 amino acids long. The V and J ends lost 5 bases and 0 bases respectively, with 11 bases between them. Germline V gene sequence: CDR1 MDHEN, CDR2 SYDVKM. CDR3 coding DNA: TGTGCCAGCAGTGGTACAGGTTATAGCAATCAGCCCCAGCATTTT. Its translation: CASSGTGYSNQPQHF.